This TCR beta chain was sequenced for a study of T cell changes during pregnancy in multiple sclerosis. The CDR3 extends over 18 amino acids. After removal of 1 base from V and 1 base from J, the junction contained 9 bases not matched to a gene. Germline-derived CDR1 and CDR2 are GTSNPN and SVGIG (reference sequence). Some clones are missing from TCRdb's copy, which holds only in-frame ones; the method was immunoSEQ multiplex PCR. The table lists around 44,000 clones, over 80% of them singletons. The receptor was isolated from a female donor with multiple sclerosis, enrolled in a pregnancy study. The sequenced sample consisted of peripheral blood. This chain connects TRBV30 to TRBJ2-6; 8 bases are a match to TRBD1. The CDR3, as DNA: TGTGCCTGGAGTGGGCTGGGACAGGAGACTTCTGGGGCCAACGTCCTGACTTTC. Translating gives CAWSGLGQETSGANVLTF.